This TCR beta chain was sequenced in a study of OX40 agonist ivuxolimab in advanced cancers. On the study more broadly: Patients received the agonistic anti-OX40 (CD134) antibody ivuxolimab. Previous treatment with anti-PD-1, anti-PD-L1 or anti-CTLA-4 therapy was allowed; about 37% had received some.

Study-wide findings and caveats: Expanded clones tended on average to be more numerous among CD8+ T cells than CD4+. In the 0.1 to 3.0 mg/kg range, CD4+ and CD8+ blood T cells had expanded clonally by week 6.

This table comes from immunoSEQ multiplex PCR, and its TCRdb copy is limited to in-frame clones, with some not included. The data contain roughly 46,000 clones, roughly 91% of them seen just once; the ten biggest clones take up 4% to 5%. This clone has just a few counts. Its antigen is not identified. The TCR sequence derives from an adult with an advanced solid tumor such as melanoma, head and neck, liver or kidney cancer. The sample was CD4+ or CD8+ T cells sorted from blood, taken in a trial of the OX40 agonist ivuxolimab.

The CDR3 here is CASSSWGTNNEQFF. Here the CDR3 DNA reads TGTGCCAGCAGCTCATGGGGTACGAACAATGAGCAGTTCTTC. This rearrangement joins TRBV7-2 to TRBJ2-1; no definite D call. The CDR3 contains 14 residues. Germline CDR1 SGHTA, CDR2 FQGNSA. V was clipped by 4 bases and J by 5 bases, with 12 bases between them.